These 9 T cell receptor beta chains share one sample of origin, sequenced in a study of T cell changes during pregnancy in multiple sclerosis (dated by TCRdb to between 2018 and 2021). The library was prepared using the immunoSEQ multiplex PCR assay. The source is immuneACCESS, and TCRdb retained only in-frame sequences with V and J called. Part of the clones is not carried over; for the studies checked, unresolved V genes explain less than half of this, and the remainder is unexplained. This sample is represented by tens of thousands of clones; 92% of them were singletons. Approximately 0.69% of the sample goes to the ten largest clones. Sequences were derived from CD4+ T cells from peripheral blood mononuclear cells, sampled after pregnancy. These TCRs come from a female donor with multiple sclerosis, enrolled in a pregnancy study.

The gene calls are TRBV9 and TRBJ1-1, with D possibly being TRBD1 (5 bases). There are 12 residues in the CDR3. The germline gives CDR1 SGDLS, CDR2 YYNGEE. Trimming removed 4 bases at V and 10 bases at J, with 14 bases between. In DNA, the CDR3 is TGTGCCAGCAGCCTGACAGACAAGGTAGCTTTCTTT. Protein: CASSLTDKVAFF.

This sequence joins TRBV30 and TRBJ1-2; perhaps TRBD1 as D (5 bases). The CDR3 runs 14 residues. V was cut by 4 bases and J by 7 bases, with 19 bases left in between. Germline V gene data show CDR1 as GTSNPN and CDR2 as SVGIG (reference sequence). The CDR3 coding sequence is TGTGCCTGGACCCCCGCGGGGGGTAGGAGTGGCTACACCTTC. Translation: CAWTPAGGRSGYTF.

The chain is built from TRBV4-1 and TRBJ1-2, with 7 bases that match TRBD1. In germline, CDR1 is MGHRA, CDR2 YSYEKL. This CDR3 comprises 13 residues. V dropped 3 bases and J dropped 2; count of bases not matched to a gene: 0. The CDR3 DNA reads TGCGCCAGCAGCCAGGGACAGAACTATGGCTACACCTTC. The encoded protein is CASSQGQNYGYTF.

Concerning this clone itself: At one end, the junction sequence differs from germline, possibly due to a read error. The chain employs TRBV6-1 and TRBJ1-1; 8 bases agree with TRBD1. Germline V CDR1 and CDR2: MNHNS, SASEGT. The CDR3 has 10 residues. The CDR3 DNA reads as TGTGCCAGCAATGGACAGGGAGCCCCCTTT. Translating gives CASNGQGAPF.

The V call is TRBV5-5, the J call TRBJ1-2, with 7 positions matching TRBD1. Germline-derived CDR1 and CDR2 are SGHKS and YYEKEE (reference sequence). The CDR3 is 14 residues long. With V trimmed by 4 bases and J by 6 bases, 9 bases remained unmatched. The CDR3 DNA follows: TGTGCCAGCAGCCCGTCAGGGGGGCGCAATGGCTACACCTTC. Amino acids: CASSPSGGRNGYTF.

The gene calls are TRBV25-1 and TRBJ2-5, with TRBD2 as a possible D gene (5 bases). The CDR3 runs 14 residues. In germline, CDR1 is MGHDK, CDR2 SYGVNS. V lost 4 bases, J lost 0 bases, and 9 bases lay in between. The DNA for the CDR3 is TGTGCCAGCAGTGGTGTCGGGAACCAAGAGACCCAGTACTTC. It translates to CASSGVGNQETQYF.

J is TRBJ1-2 and V is TRBV7-8, with D uncertain. This CDR3 comprises 13 residues. V shed 1 base and J shed 8 bases, with 11 bases lying between them. Germline lookup yields CDR1 SGHVS and CDR2 FQNEAQ. In DNA form, the CDR3 reads TGTGCCAGCAGCTTAGAACTGGCGGCCGGCTACACCTTC. This encodes CASSLELAAGYTF.

Note on this clone: Distinct nucleotide sequences in the sample also encode this CDR3. V is TRBV4-1 and J is TRBJ1-1; 8 bases agree with TRBD1. V lost 4 bases, J lost 3 bases, and 1 base stayed unmatched. CDR1 and CDR2 (germline): MGHRA, YSYEKL. The CDR3 totals 13 residues. The CDR3 DNA sequence: TGCGCCAGCAGCCCGGACAGGGACACTGAAGCTTTCTTT. This sequence encodes CASSPDRDTEAFF.

This chain links TRBV27 with TRBJ2-5; possibly TRBD1 for D (6 bases). The CDR3 runs 16 residues. The ends were cut back, 6 bases at V and 6 bases at J, with 23 bases in the middle. The germline V gene has CDR1 MNHEY and CDR2 SMNVEV (reference sequence). CDR3 in DNA: TGTGCCAGCAGCCCGGGGTTCCCGACAGGTATAAAGACCCAGTACTTC. Translating it yields CASSPGFPTGIKTQYF.